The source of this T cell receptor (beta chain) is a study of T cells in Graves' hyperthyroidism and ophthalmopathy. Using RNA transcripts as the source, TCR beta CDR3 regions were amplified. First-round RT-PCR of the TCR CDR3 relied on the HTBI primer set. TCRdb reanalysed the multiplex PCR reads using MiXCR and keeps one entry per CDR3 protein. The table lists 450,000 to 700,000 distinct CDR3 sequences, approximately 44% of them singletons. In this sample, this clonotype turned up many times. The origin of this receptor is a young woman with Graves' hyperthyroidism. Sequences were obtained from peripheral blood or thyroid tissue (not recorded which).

CDR3 protein: CASSLSGTETYEQYF. The CDR3 DNA is TGTGCCAGCAGCCTTTCCGGGACCGAGACCTACGAGCAGTACTTC. The chain uses TRBV9 and TRBJ2-7; D might be TRBD1 or TRBD2, each matching 5 bases. There are 15 residues in the CDR3. Trimming cost V 4 bases and J 2 bases, with 16 bases left between them. Per germline, CDR1 SGDLS and CDR2 YYNGEE.